This T cell receptor beta chain was identified during a study of CD4 T cells in relation to SARS-CoV-2 and coronaviruses. Study-wide context: Crossreactive spike epitopes shared across donors were mapped to their HLA restriction.

CDR3 size: 15 residues. CDR1 MNHEY and CDR2 SVGAGI come from the germline V gene. Trimming removed 4 bases from V and 7 bases from J; junction bases left unmatched: 13. Unexposed donor CD4+ T cells date from about 2011-2018, before the COVID-19 pandemic. TCRdb keeps only in-frame clones here, not all; method: immunoSEQ multiplex PCR. The data contain 60,000 or so clones, 94% of them singletons. This receptor was identified in a human donor in good health. The V gene is TRBV6-5, the J gene TRBJ2-7; TRBD2 aligns across 7 bases. Sample: naive CD4+ T cells from PBMCs. Subset described: naive CD4+ T cells isolated by negative enrichment. CDR3 sequence: CASSSPSSGSYEQYF. The CDR3 nucleotides are TGTGCCAGCAGTTCGCCGTCTAGCGGTTCTTATGAGCAGTACTTC.